This T cell receptor beta chain was recovered during a study of identical twins. The study, taken as a whole, reports: Within twin pairs, the out-of-frame alpha sequences they shared showed excess low generation probability.

A note on this clonotype: Its antigen is not identified.

Healthy Caucasians made up all donors. TCRdb independently ran MiXCR on the 5' RACE reads; one entry per CDR3 protein. Counted here are about 220,000 distinct CDR3 sequences, approximately 8.3% occurring once; the ten biggest clones make up about 2%. This CDR3 has 13 amino acids. Germline loops: CDR1 SNHLY, CDR2 FYNNEI. Trimming took 6 bases from V and 1 from J; bases not matched to a gene: 2. These records were also assigned to another study, of yellow fever vaccine responses in identical twins.

Sequenced sample: memory (CD45RO+) T cells sorted from blood. This chain links TRBV2 with TRBJ1-1; 7 bases map to TRBD1. The receptor's source is a woman aged 18-30 years in good health. The DNA of the CDR3 is TGTGCCAGCAGAGGACAGGCGAACACTGAAGCTTTCTTT. This encodes CASRGQANTEAFF.